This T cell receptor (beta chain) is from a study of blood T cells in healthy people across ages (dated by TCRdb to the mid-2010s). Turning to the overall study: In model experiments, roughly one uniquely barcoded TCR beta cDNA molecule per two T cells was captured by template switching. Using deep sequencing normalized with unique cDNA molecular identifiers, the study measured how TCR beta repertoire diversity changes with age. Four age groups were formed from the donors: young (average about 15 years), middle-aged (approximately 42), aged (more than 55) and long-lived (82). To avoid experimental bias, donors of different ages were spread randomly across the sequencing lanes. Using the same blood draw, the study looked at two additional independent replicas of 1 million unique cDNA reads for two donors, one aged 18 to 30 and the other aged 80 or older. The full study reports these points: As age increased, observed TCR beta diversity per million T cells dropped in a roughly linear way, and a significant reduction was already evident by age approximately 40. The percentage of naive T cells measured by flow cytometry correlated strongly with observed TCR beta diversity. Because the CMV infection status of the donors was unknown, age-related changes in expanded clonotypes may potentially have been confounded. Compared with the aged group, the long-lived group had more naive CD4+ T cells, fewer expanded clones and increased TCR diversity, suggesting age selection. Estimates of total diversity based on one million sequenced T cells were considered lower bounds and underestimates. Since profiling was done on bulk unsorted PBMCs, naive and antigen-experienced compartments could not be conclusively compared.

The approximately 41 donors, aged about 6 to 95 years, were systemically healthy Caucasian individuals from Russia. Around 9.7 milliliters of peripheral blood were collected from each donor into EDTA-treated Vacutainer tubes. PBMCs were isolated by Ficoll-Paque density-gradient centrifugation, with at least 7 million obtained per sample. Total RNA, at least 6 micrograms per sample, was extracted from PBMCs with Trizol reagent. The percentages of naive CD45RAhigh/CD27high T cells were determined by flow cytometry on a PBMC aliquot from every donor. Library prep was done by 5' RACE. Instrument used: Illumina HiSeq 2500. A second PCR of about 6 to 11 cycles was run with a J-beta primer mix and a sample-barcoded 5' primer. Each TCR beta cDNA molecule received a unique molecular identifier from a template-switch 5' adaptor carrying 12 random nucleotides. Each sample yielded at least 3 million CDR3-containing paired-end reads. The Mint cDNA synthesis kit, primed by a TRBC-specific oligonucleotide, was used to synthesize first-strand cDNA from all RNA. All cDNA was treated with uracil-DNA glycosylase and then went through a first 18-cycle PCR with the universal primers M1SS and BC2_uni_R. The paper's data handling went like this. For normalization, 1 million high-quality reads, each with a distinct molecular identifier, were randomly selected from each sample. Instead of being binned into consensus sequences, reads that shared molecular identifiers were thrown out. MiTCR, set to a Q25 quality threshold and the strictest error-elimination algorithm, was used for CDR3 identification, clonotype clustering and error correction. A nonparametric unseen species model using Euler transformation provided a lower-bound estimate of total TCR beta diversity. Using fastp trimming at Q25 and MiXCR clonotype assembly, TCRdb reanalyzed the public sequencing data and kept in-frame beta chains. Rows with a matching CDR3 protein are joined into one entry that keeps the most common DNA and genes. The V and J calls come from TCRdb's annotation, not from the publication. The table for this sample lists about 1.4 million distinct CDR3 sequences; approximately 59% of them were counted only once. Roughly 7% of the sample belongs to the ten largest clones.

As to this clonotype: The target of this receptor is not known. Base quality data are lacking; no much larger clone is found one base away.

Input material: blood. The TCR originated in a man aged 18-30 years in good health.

The CDR3 protein is CASSQDNVGVSGYTF. The bases read TGTGCCAGCAGCCAAGACAATGTCGGGGTCTCTGGCTACACCTTC. The chain couples TRBV3-1 to TRBJ1-2, with the D gene too uncertain to name. The CDR3 sequence holds 15 residues, the cysteine and phenylalanine included. This entry keeps only the CDR3 DNA: 45 bases, framed from base 1. Cut back by 0 bases and 7 bases, the V and J ends lie 15 bases apart. The germline V gene encodes CDR1 LGHDT and CDR2 YNNKEL (reference sequence).